The 13 T cell receptor beta chains below were found in one sample sequenced in a study of T cells in Graves' hyperthyroidism and ophthalmopathy. Template material for amplifying TCR beta CDR3 regions consisted of RNA transcripts. The TCR CDR3 first-round RT-PCR relied on the HTBI primer set. MiXCR, applied by TCRdb to the multiplex PCR reads, yields one record per CDR3 protein. The data show 500,000 to 600,000 distinct CDR3 sequences, around 42% seen once. The specimen sequenced was peripheral blood or thyroid tissue (not recorded which). These receptors all come from a woman under 30 with Graves' hyperthyroidism.

This clonotype came up once. The chain recombines TRBV20-1 with TRBJ2-7; 11 positions agree with TRBD2. CDR1 and CDR2 (germline): DFQATT, SNEGSKA (reference sequence). CDR3 size: 13 residues. Trimming at V came to 4 bases and at J to 6 bases, leaving 5 bases not matched to a gene. The CDR3 loop is CSATIAGGPEQYF. The CDR3 bases are TGCAGTGCTACAATAGCGGGAGGGCCCGAGCAGTACTTC.

The V and J genes are TRBV20-1 and TRBJ2-3; 13 bases line up with TRBD2. CDR1 is DFQATT, CDR2 SNEGSKA, per germline (reference sequence). The J segment lost 6 bases and the V segment lost 5 bases, leaving 8 bases of the junction unmatched. The CDR3 is 15 amino acids. CDR3 nucleotide sequence: TGCAGTGCTCCTGGGACTAGCGGGAAGAGGGATACGCAGTATTTT. Translating gives CSAPGTSGKRDTQYF.

This clonotype was seen many times. The rearrangement uses TRBV6-5 and TRBJ1-2, with 7 bases identical to TRBD1. Germline loops: CDR1 MNHEY, CDR2 SVGAGI. The CDR3 has 14 amino acids. The V and J ends lost 6 bases and 0 bases, in that order; junction bases with no gene match: 4. CDR3 in amino acids: CASSGTETNYGYTF. The CDR3 DNA sequence: TGTGCCAGCAGCGGGACAGAGACTAACTATGGCTACACCTTC.

This clonotype was seen at least ten times. CDR3 protein: CASRGGRNTGELFF. The CDR3 DNA is TGCGCCTCCCGGGGAGGTAGGAACACCGGGGAGCTGTTTTTT. V is TRBV5-1 and J is TRBJ2-2, with a possible D match to TRBD2 (6 bases). The germline V and J ends were trimmed by 10 bases and 1 base, with 14 bases remaining between them. CDR1 and CDR2 from the germline V gene are SGHRS and YFSETQ. This CDR3 spans 14 amino acids.

This clonotype was seen at least ten times. V is TRBV9 and J is TRBJ2-2; TRBD2 matches at 7 bases. CDR3 length: 14 residues. The V segment lost 0 bases and the J segment 9 bases; nucleotides outside the gene matches: 5. In germline, CDR1 is SGDLS, CDR2 YYNGEE. The CDR3 protein is CASSVGGGRRELFF. The CDR3 DNA reads as TGTGCCAGCAGCGTAGGGGGAGGGCGCCGGGAGCTGTTTTTT. The full variable domain, with the rest looked up from reference TRBV9 and TRBJ2-2, is DSGVTQTPKHLITATGQRVTLRCSPRSGDLSVYWYQQSLDQGLQFLIQYYNGEERAKGNILERFSAQQFPDLHSELNLSSLELGDSALYFCASSVGGGRRELFFGEGSRLTVL.

V gene TRBV29-1 combines with J gene TRBJ1-2, with TRBD1 matching 8 bases. This CDR3 is 12 amino acids long. Germline V lookup: CDR1 SQVTM, CDR2 ANQGSEA. J lost 8 bases, V lost 0 bases, and 2 bases had no gene match. The CDR3 loop reads CSVEDWTGGYTF. CDR3 nucleotide sequence: TGCAGCGTTGAAGATTGGACAGGGGGCTACACCTTC.

The chain links TRBV27 to TRBJ2-7; 7 nucleotides match TRBD1. The CDR3 runs 13 residues. CDR1 and CDR2 (germline): MNHEY, SMNVEV (reference sequence). V lost 8 bases, J lost 3 bases, and 7 bases stayed unmatched. CDR3 nucleotides: TGTGCCAGCCGTCCGGGACAGCACTACGAGCAGTACTTC. Translation gives CASRPGQHYEQYF.

At least ten counts were recorded for this clonotype. The DNA of the CDR3 is TGCGCCAGCAGCTTGGAGCTCGGAGGTGAGCAGTACTTC. Translation: CASSLELGGEQYF. The V call is TRBV5-1, the J call TRBJ2-7; D is perhaps TRBD2 (5 bases). CDR1 is SGHRS, CDR2 YFSETQ, per germline. The V gene lost 0 bases and the J gene lost 7 bases, with 11 bases spanning the gap. The CDR3 contains 13 residues.

The V call is TRBV6-6, the J call TRBJ1-6, with no clear D. The CDR3 contains 16 residues. Trimming pared 2 bases from V and 0 bases from J, leaving 8 bases between. The germline V gene has CDR1 MNHNY and CDR2 SVGAGI (reference sequence). This CDR3 is CASSYLQSSYNSPLHF. In nucleotides, the CDR3 is TGTGCCAGCAGTTACCTTCAGAGCTCCTATAATTCACCCCTCCACTTT.

In the case of this clonotype: A much larger clone sits a single nucleotide away, making a read error possible. The J gene is TRBJ2-7, the V gene TRBV7-9; D gene uncertain. Germline V gene data show CDR1 as SEHNR and CDR2 as FQNEAQ (reference sequence). CDR3 length: 14 amino acids. The CDR3 bases are TGTACCAGCAGCTCTACCGGCAGCTTGCTGGAGCAGTACTTC. It codes for CTSSSTGSLLEQYF.

This clonotype was seen many times. The chain has TRBV5-8 and TRBJ2-5; 7 bases match TRBD2. Trimming removed 0 bases from V and 5 bases from J; junction bases left unmatched: 7. The CDR3 is 15 amino acids. CDR1 and CDR2 (germline): SGHTS, YDEGEE. The CDR3 DNA is TGTGCCAGCAGCTTGGCCTTGGGACTACGCGAGACCCAGTACTTC. Translated, it gives CASSLALGLRETQYF.

This clonotype was observed at least ten times. The chain carries TRBV6-5 and TRBJ2-5; tentatively, D is TRBD1 or TRBD2 (5 bases each). V was clipped by 1 base and J by 4 bases, with 10 bases between them. In germline, CDR1 is MNHEY, CDR2 SVGAGI. There are 14 residues in the CDR3. The DNA for the CDR3 is TGTGCCAGCAGTTACTTCCCAGGGAGAGAGACCCAGTACTTC. This translates into CASSYFPGRETQYF.

The chain uses TRBV19 and TRBJ1-2, with D uncertain. Germline V CDR1 and CDR2: LNHDA, SQIVND (reference sequence). V lost 10 bases and J lost 8, with 14 bases in between. The CDR3 extends over 11 amino acids. This CDR3 is CATNEEWGYTF. In nucleotides, the CDR3 is TGTGCCACCAACGAAGAGTGGGGCTACACCTTC.